These 30 T cell receptor beta chains originate from one sample sequenced in a study of blood T cell repertoires in COVID-19. Generated by immunoSEQ multiplex PCR, the TCRdb table keeps only in-frame clones and is missing some. The data hold 120,000 or so clones, with around 87% observed a single time. The specimen sequenced was peripheral blood. The receptors derive from a woman aged 65 to 85 with acute or convalescent COVID-19.

This CDR3 is CASSPGGPGYEQYF. The CDR3, as DNA: TGTGCCAGCAGCCCGGGGGGTCCGGGCTACGAGCAGTACTTC. This sequence joins TRBV9 and TRBJ2-7, with 7 positions matching TRBD2. The V gene end was trimmed by 4 bases and the J gene end by 3 bases; junction bases not matched to a gene: 7. The CDR3 covers 14 residues. Germline assignment: CDR1 SGDLS and CDR2 YYNGEE.

The chain couples TRBV3-1 (or the pseudogene TRBV3-2) to TRBJ2-3; 10 bases are shared with TRBD1. Trimming cost V 0 bases and J 4 bases; bases outside gene matches: 4. Germline CDR1 LGHDT, CDR2 YNNKEL (reference sequence). The CDR3 has 16 amino acids. Written as DNA, the CDR3 is TGTGCCAGCAGCCAAGAGGGGACAGGGGCGGCAGATACGCAGTATTTT. This encodes CASSQEGTGAADTQYF.

The count of this clone is one. This sequence joins TRBV3-1 (or the pseudogene TRBV3-2) and TRBJ1-2; maybe TRBD1 (6 bases). Deletions cut 7 bases from V and 7 bases from J, with 13 bases between. This CDR3 is 12 amino acids long. Per the germline V gene, CDR1 is LGHDT and CDR2 is YNNKEL (reference sequence). CDR3 sequence: CASTPGAGGYTF. The DNA of the CDR3 is TGTGCCAGCACCCCAGGGGCCGGTGGCTACACCTTC.

V gene TRBV6-5 combines with J gene TRBJ1-4, with TRBD1 as a possible D gene (5 bases). Germline V lookup: CDR1 MNHEY, CDR2 SVGAGI. V lost 5 bases, J lost 8 bases, and 18 bases lay in between. The CDR3 totals 15 residues. Here the CDR3 DNA reads TGTGCCAGCAGTCCATCTGGTTCCCGGGGGGAAAAACTGTTTTTT. Protein: CASSPSGSRGEKLFF.

The gene calls are TRBV12-3 or TRBV12-4 and TRBJ1-3, with no clear D. The CDR3 is 13 residues long. Deletions cut 2 bases from V and 3 bases from J, with 5 bases between. The CDR3 sequence is CASSLIGGNTIYF. For the CDR3, the DNA is TGTGCCAGCAGTTTAATCGGTGGAAACACCATATATTTT.

The V call is TRBV3-1 (or the pseudogene TRBV3-2), the J call TRBJ2-3; TRBD2 might be the D (5 bases). Trimming cost V 4 bases and J 0 bases, with 11 bases left between them. Germline-derived CDR1 and CDR2 are LGHDT and YNNKEL (reference sequence). CDR3 length: 15 residues. The CDR3 nucleotides are TGTGCCAGCAGCCTTCACACGGGGAGCACAGATACGCAGTATTTT. Protein: CASSLHTGSTDTQYF.

The rearrangement uses TRBV5-1 and TRBJ1-1; TRBD1 matches at 9 bases. The germline V gene has CDR1 SGHRS and CDR2 YFSETQ. This CDR3 is 13 amino acids long. Unmatched junction bases numbered 7, after V lost 2 bases and J lost 11 bases. The CDR3 DNA is TGCGCCAGCAGCTTATCGGGACAGGGTGAGGCTTTCTTT. This translates into CASSLSGQGEAFF. Variable domain in full (rest from reference TRBV5-1 and TRBJ1-1): KAGVTQTPRYLIKTRGQQVTLSCSPISGHRSVSWYQQTPGQGLQFLFEYFSETQRNKGNFPGRFSGRQFSNSRSEMNVSTLELGDSALYLCASSLSGQGEAFFGQGTRLTVV.

The V and J genes are TRBV4-1 and TRBJ1-4; D not resolved. CDR1 is MGHRA and CDR2 is YSYEKL in the germline V gene. This CDR3 region has 13 residues. V was pared by 2 bases and J by 10 bases, with 11 bases between. The CDR3 reads CASSQIGEGKLFF. In DNA, the CDR3 is TGCGCCAGCAGCCAAATCGGGGAGGGAAAACTGTTTTTT.

The chain employs TRBV6-5 and TRBJ2-1; the D gene is possibly TRBD1 (6 bases). The CDR3 length is 16 residues. V gave up 0 bases and J gave up 9 bases, with 18 bases separating them. Germline loops: CDR1 MNHEY, CDR2 SVGAGI. The CDR3 spells CASSYSSTGPWGEQFF. DNA for the CDR3: TGTGCCAGCAGTTACTCGAGTACAGGGCCATGGGGTGAGCAGTTCTTC.

This chain connects TRBV11-2 to TRBJ2-7, with 7 bases lining up with TRBD2. Germline values: CDR1 SGHAT, CDR2 FQNNGV. The trim removed 3 bases at V and 1 base at J, leaving 6 bases unmatched. The length of the CDR3 is 15 residues. The CDR3 loop is CASSFFQGGSYEQYF. Here the CDR3 DNA reads TGTGCCAGCAGCTTCTTTCAGGGAGGGTCCTACGAGCAGTACTTC.

The rearrangement joins TRBV2 to TRBJ2-5, with D possibly TRBD2 on 5 matching bases. Trimming took off 6 bases at V and 2 bases at J, with 7 bases between the two ends. Germline-derived CDR1 and CDR2 are SNHLY and FYNNEI. The CDR3 has 12 residues. The CDR3 sequence is CASSRLQETQYF. The CDR3 bases are TGTGCCAGCAGCCGACTACAAGAGACCCAGTACTTC.

This clone was observed once. The V gene is TRBV6-4, the J gene TRBJ2-5, with TRBD1 matching over 11 bases. Per the germline V gene, CDR1 is MRHNA and CDR2 is SNTAGT. J lost 0 bases, V lost 3 bases, and 15 bases had no gene match. The CDR3 covers 20 residues. The CDR3 DNA is TGTGCCAGCAGTGAGTCTGGGGACAGGGGGTCTAGCGGATACCAAGAGACCCAGTACTTC. As protein: CASSESGDRGSSGYQETQYF.

The rearrangement links TRBV5-1 to TRBJ2-5; D possibly corresponds to TRBD1 (7 bases). Trimming shortened V by 2 bases and J by 5 bases, and 16 bases separated the two germline ends. Germline CDR1 reads SGHRS; CDR2 reads YFSETQ. There are 15 residues in the CDR3. The CDR3: CASSFGQEGYETQYF. In DNA, the CDR3 is TGCGCCAGCAGCTTTGGACAGGAGGGGTACGAGACCCAGTACTTC.

This clone was seen only once. The chain links TRBV5-1 to TRBJ1-3; no firm D call. The length of the CDR3 is 16 residues. The germline V gene has CDR1 SGHRS and CDR2 YFSETQ. V was clipped by 0 bases and J by 0 bases, with 10 bases between them. The CDR3 DNA is TGCGCCAGCAGCTTGGCCCCAGGAGGCTCTGGAAACACCATATATTTT. Translating it yields CASSLAPGGSGNTIYF.

A single count supports this clone. The chain joins TRBV2 to TRBJ2-5; 13 bases line up with TRBD2. The V segment lost 5 bases and the J segment 2 bases; nucleotides outside the gene matches: 2. Germline lookup yields CDR1 SNHLY and CDR2 FYNNEI. The CDR3 totals 15 residues. CDR3 residues: CASSPTSGGQETQYF. CDR3 nucleotide sequence: TGTGCCAGCAGTCCGACTAGCGGGGGGCAAGAGACCCAGTACTTC.

V gene TRBV28 combines with J gene TRBJ1-1; perhaps TRBD1 as D (5 bases). This CDR3 is 14 amino acids long. V lost 1 base to trimming and J lost 6 bases, with 12 bases between them. From germline, CDR1 is MDHEN and CDR2 SYDVKM. In nucleotides, the CDR3 is TGTGCCAGCAGTTTATCCGACAGAGCCTCTGAAGCTTTCTTT. Translated: CASSLSDRASEAFF. The whole variable domain, filled in from reference TRBV28 and TRBJ1-1, reads DVKVTQSSRYLVKRTGEKVFLECVQDMDHENMFWYRQDPGLGLRLIYFSYDVKMKEKGDIPEGYSVSREKKERFSLILESASTNQTSMYLCASSLSDRASEAFFGQGTRLTVV.

Only one count was recorded for this clone. The V gene is TRBV4-1, the J gene TRBJ2-2; a possible D gene is TRBD1 (6 bases). V lost 1 base, J lost 1 base, and 10 bases lay in between. Germline V CDR1 and CDR2: MGHRA, YSYEKL. The CDR3 consists of 16 residues. CDR3 in DNA: TGCGCCAGCAGCCAAGCGGAGACAGGGAACACCGGGGAGCTGTTTTTT. Translating gives CASSQAETGNTGELFF.

This chain connects TRBV29-1 to TRBJ2-7; TRBD1 aligns across 10 bases. Germline V gene data show CDR1 as SQVTM and CDR2 as ANQGSEA. The CDR3 has 13 amino acids. The trim removed 6 bases at V and 1 base at J, leaving 3 bases unmatched. The CDR3 loop is CSVGQGMSYEQYF. The DNA for the CDR3 is TGCAGCGTGGGACAGGGGATGTCCTACGAGCAGTACTTC.

This chain joins TRBV5-1 and TRBJ1-3; 9 bases fit TRBD1. Germline V gene data show CDR1 as SGHRS and CDR2 as YFSETQ. Unmatched junction bases numbered 5, after V lost 4 bases and J lost 3 bases. The CDR3 is 15 residues long. The chain's CDR3 is CASSRTGVGGNTIYF. CDR3 DNA sequence: TGCGCCAGCAGCAGGACAGGGGTAGGTGGAAACACCATATATTTT.

The V call is TRBV5-1, the J call TRBJ1-1; a possible D gene is TRBD1 (5 bases). This CDR3 has 15 amino acids. V lost 4 bases and J 1 base, leaving 14 bases between the germline ends. Germline CDR1 SGHRS, CDR2 YFSETQ. The CDR3 loop reads CASSPWDFSNTEAFF. The CDR3 DNA follows: TGCGCCAGCAGCCCGTGGGACTTCTCGAACACTGAAGCTTTCTTT.

The chain recombines TRBV6-5 with TRBJ1-5; D might be TRBD1 (5 bases). Trimming removed 0 bases from V and 6 bases from J, with 12 bases in between. The germline CDR1 and CDR2 sequences are MNHEY and SVGAGI. CDR3 length: 15 amino acids. This CDR3 is CASSYSSGVGQPQHF. As DNA, the CDR3 is TGTGCCAGCAGTTACTCCTCGGGGGTTGGTCAGCCCCAGCATTTT.

This chain links TRBV24-1 with TRBJ2-6; D remains unclear. V gave up 7 bases and J gave up 0 bases, with 3 bases separating them. The CDR3 consists of 13 residues. Germline lookup yields CDR1 KGHDR and CDR2 SFDVKD. The CDR3 protein is CATSISGANVLTF. In DNA form, the CDR3 reads TGTGCCACCAGCATCTCTGGGGCCAACGTCCTGACTTTC.

This chain uses TRBV19 with TRBJ1-1; D is perhaps TRBD1 (6 bases). This CDR3 region has 17 residues. Trimming stripped 1 base from V and 0 bases from J, with 15 bases between. CDR1 is LNHDA and CDR2 is SQIVND in the germline V gene (reference sequence). The CDR3, as DNA: TGTGCCAGTAGTATAGTGGGGGCGGAGCCTATGAACACTGAAGCTTTCTTT. Amino acid sequence: CASSIVGAEPMNTEAFF.

The gene calls are TRBV12-5 and TRBJ1-5, with a weak D call TRBD1 (6 bases). The V end lost 5 bases, the J end lost 7 bases, and 15 bases lay between the germline ends. This CDR3 region has 14 residues. Germline CDR1 is LGHNT and CDR2 is FRNRAP. In nucleotides, the CDR3 is TGTGCTAGTGGTACTGGACAGCCCAACCAGCCCCAGCATTTT. The encoded protein is CASGTGQPNQPQHF.

The rearrangement uses TRBV15 and TRBJ2-7, with TRBD1 identical over 9 bases. J gave up 3 bases and V 3 bases, and 3 bases lay outside the gene matches. The germline V gene has CDR1 LNHNV and CDR2 YYDKDF (reference sequence). This CDR3 has 14 residues. CDR3 region: CATSRAGQGYEQYF. CDR3 coding DNA: TGTGCCACCAGCAGGGCGGGACAGGGCTACGAGCAGTACTTC.

This clone has more than one count but fewer than ten. CDR3 protein: CASSQDEITSSGNTIYF. In DNA form, the CDR3 reads TGTGCCAGCAGCCAAGATGAGATCACGAGCTCTGGAAACACCATATATTTT. This sequence joins TRBV3-1 (or the pseudogene TRBV3-2) and TRBJ1-3, with no clear D. CDR3 length: 17 amino acids. V dropped 0 bases and J dropped 0 bases, with 12 bases sitting between them. Germline V lookup: CDR1 LGHDT, CDR2 YNNKEL (reference sequence).

This clone has only one observation. This chain joins TRBV7-2 and TRBJ2-7, with a weak D call TRBD2 (5 bases). V lost 5 bases to trimming and J lost 6 bases, with 14 bases between them. The CDR3 covers 13 residues. Per the germline V gene, CDR1 is SGHTA and CDR2 is FQGNSA. The DNA of the CDR3 is TGTGCCAGCAGCCCCGGGATGGGAACCGAGCAGTACTTC. Translating it yields CASSPGMGTEQYF. The full variable domain, its missing parts supplied by reference TRBV7-2 and TRBJ2-7, is GAGVSQSPSNKVTEKGKDVELRCDPISGHTALYWYRQSLGQGLEFLIYFQGNSAPDKSGLPSDRFSAERTGGSVSTLTIQRTQQEDSAVYLCASSPGMGTEQYFGPGTRLTVT.

The chain joins TRBV6-5 to TRBJ2-7; D may be TRBD1 (6 bases). Germline assignment: CDR1 MNHEY and CDR2 SVGAGI. Between the trimmed V and J ends, which lost 7 bases and 5 bases, there was a span of 21 bases. This CDR3 region has 15 residues. The CDR3 DNA sequence: TGTGCCAGCACCACCCGACAGGTTCAGGTCGACGAGCAGTACTTC. It translates to CASTTRQVQVDEQYF.

The V gene is TRBV5-5, the J gene TRBJ2-3, with D perhaps matching TRBD1 (6 bases). Germline CDR1 reads SGHKS; CDR2 reads YYEKEE (reference sequence). This CDR3 is 14 amino acids long. V was trimmed by 10 bases and J by 4 bases, leaving 19 bases between them. The CDR3 bases are TGTGCCGTGGAGGACAGTAGAGGGTCAGATACGCAGTATTTT. This encodes CAVEDSRGSDTQYF.

The chain combines TRBV2 with TRBJ1-5, with D perhaps TRBD1 (6 bases). CDR3 length equals 15 residues. Trimming left V 0 bases short and J 7 bases short, with 13 bases between. The germline gives CDR1 SNHLY, CDR2 FYNNEI. CDR3 region: CASSEAGGAGQPQHF. The CDR3, as DNA: TGTGCCAGCAGTGAAGCTGGGGGGGCAGGACAGCCCCAGCATTTT.